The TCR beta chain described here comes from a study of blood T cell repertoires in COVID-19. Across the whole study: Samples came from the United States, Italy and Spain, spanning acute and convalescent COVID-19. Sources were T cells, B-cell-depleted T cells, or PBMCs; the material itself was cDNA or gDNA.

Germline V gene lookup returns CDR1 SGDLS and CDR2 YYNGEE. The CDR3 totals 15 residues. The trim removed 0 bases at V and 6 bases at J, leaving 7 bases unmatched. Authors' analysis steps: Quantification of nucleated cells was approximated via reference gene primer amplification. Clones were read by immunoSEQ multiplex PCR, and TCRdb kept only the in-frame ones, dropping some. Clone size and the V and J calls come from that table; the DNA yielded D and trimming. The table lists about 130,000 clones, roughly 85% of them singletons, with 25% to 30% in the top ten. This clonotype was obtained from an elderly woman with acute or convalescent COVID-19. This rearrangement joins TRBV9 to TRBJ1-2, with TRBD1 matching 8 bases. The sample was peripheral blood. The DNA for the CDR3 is TGTGCCAGCAGCGTAGTCTCAGGGGGCGCGGATGGCTACACCTTC. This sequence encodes CASSVVSGGADGYTF.